This TCR beta chain was observed in a study of shared clonotypes between healthy human individuals. Study at large: CD4 naive and CD4 memory each took three plates per donor, while CD8 naive took two and CD8 memory one.

This CDR3 spans 16 amino acids. Germline V gives CDR1 SGHAT, CDR2 FQNNGV. Trimming stripped 1 base from V and 4 bases from J, with 16 bases between. Method: immunoSEQ multiplex PCR; TCRdb's copy keeps in-frame clones and lacks some. The top ten hold about 0.39% of the sample, which has 2.3 million or so clones, approximately 95% seen once. Each sample came from a Caucasian adult donor living in Nashville, Tennessee. The receptor's source is a man younger than 35 in good health. Some clones in this sample may be carry-over from other donors' samples. The sequencing sample was made of naive CD4+ T cells from PBMCs. Subset specified: CD45RA+ positively selected. The rearrangement links TRBV11-2 to TRBJ1-1; D remains unclear. The CDR3 protein is CASSLGGRLDATEAFF. CDR3 DNA sequence: TGTGCCAGCAGCTTAGGGGGTAGGCTGGACGCCACTGAAGCTTTCTTT.